This T cell receptor (beta chain) was recorded in a study of monozygotic twins with inflammatory bowel disease. General observations from the study: Compared with healthy co-twins, IBD patients showed reduced TCRbeta repertoire diversity by inverse Simpson.

The authors ran two nested PCRs of around 15 and 10 cycles on TCRalpha and TCRbeta cDNA. After re-calling the 5' RACE reads, TCRdb lists one entry per CDR3 protein, DNA absent. This sample contains about 300,000 distinct CDR3 sequences. The template was total RNA from whole blood, with no T cell sorting. There are 15 residues in the CDR3. CDR1 MGHRA and CDR2 YSYEKL come from the germline V gene. Remarks on this clonotype: Its cognate antigen is unknown.

The TCR sequence derives from a human donor with ulcerative colitis or Crohn's disease, or a healthy co-twin of an affected twin (not recorded which). The chain carries TRBV4-1 and TRBJ2-7. Specimen: blood. The CDR3 sequence is CASSSVGGSSYEQYF.